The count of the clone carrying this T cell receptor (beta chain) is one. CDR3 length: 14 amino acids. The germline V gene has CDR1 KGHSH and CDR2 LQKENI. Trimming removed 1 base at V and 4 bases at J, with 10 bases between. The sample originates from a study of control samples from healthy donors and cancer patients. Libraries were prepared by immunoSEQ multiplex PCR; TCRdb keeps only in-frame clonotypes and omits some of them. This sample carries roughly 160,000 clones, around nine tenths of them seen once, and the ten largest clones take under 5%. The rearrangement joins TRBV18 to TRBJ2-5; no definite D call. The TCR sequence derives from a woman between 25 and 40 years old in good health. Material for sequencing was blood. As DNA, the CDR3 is TGTGCCAGCTCACCACTCGCAGGACCAGAGACCCAGTACTTC. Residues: CASSPLAGPETQYF.